This T cell receptor (beta chain) originates from a study of T cell clones after liver transplantation. Overall study context: Samples came pre-transplant, pre-randomization before withdrawal, and post-randomization after withdrawal ended.

Measured with immunoSEQ multiplex PCR; TCRdb has only the in-frame clones, and not every one. The sample lists 70,000 to 95,000 clones, 70% to 90% occurring once. This clone appeared once. Its cognate antigen is unknown. Study findings and constraints: A significant post-transplant drop in circulating graft-donor-reactive CD4 TCRbeta sequences occurred in most of the 8 subjects. In two subjects, few donor cells limited the measurable donor-reactive repertoire.

The CDR3 sequence is 14 residues long. Germline CDR1 is MNHNY and CDR2 is SVGAGI (reference sequence). Trimming removed 6 bases from V and 9 bases from J, with 18 bases in between. The specimen comprised CD4+ T cells from blood, sampled at the 22-month timepoint. This TCR came from a human patient who received a liver transplant. Some T cells may be the graft donor's. V usage is TRBV6-6 and J usage is TRBJ2-1; D might be TRBD1 or TRBD2, each matching 6 bases. CDR3 DNA sequence: TGTGCCAGCAGCAACGTCGCTGGGGGGCGTGAGCAGTTCTTC. This sequence encodes CASSNVAGGREQFF.